Sequencing of this T cell receptor (beta chain) was carried out in a study of cytomegalovirus exposure and HLA in healthy donors. Overall study findings and caveats: Reports described diagnosis of cytomegalovirus status by the classifier as highly specific and sensitive. Later analysis suggested most CMV-associated TCR beta chains were HLA-restricted.

As regards this clone: Its target is not known.

The CDR3 contains 14 residues. The ends were cut back, 5 bases at V and 0 bases at J, with 10 bases in the middle. The V gene's germline CDR1 is MDHEN and CDR2 SYDVKM. The PCR ran on 60 Vbeta and 13 Jbeta primers. In the source study's methods: In a later analysis, of approximately 81 million unique beta chains, approximately 10 million appeared in at least two donors. Profiling relied on immunoSEQ multiplex PCR, and the TCRdb table lists in-frame clones only, not all of them. Clonal size and the V and J genes are those of that table, whereas D and trimming came from the DNA. The data show 150,000 to 160,000 clones, with roughly 82% seen just once and under 8% held by the top ten. Though nominally healthy at sampling, donors likely had unrecorded immune exposures.

The chain uses TRBV28 and TRBJ1-1; tentative D call: TRBD1 (6 bases). The sequencing sample was made of PBMCs. The receptor was derived from a woman aged 45 to 65 in good health and CMV-seropositive. CDR3 sequence reads: CASSKQGLNTEAFF. CDR3 DNA sequence: TGTGCCAGCAGTAAACAGGGCCTGAACACTGAAGCTTTCTTT.